This TCR beta chain was observed in a study of graft-versus-host responses after intestinal transplantation. Study as a whole: Each recipient received anti-thymocyte globulin induction, then tacrolimus and steroids for about 3 years. Overall study results and limits: Recipient marrow harbored GvH clones, some of which surfaced first in ileum or blood.

Germline-derived CDR1 and CDR2 are KGHSH and LQKENI. Trimming removed 2 bases at V and 4 bases at J, with 9 bases between. There are 13 residues in the CDR3. Produced via immunoSEQ multiplex PCR; TCRdb's table is partial and in-frame only. The data show over 20,000 clones, almost 40% seen once. Plated together were some 200,000 CFSE-labeled responder cells and some 200,000 irradiated, violet-dye-labeled stimulator cells. The V and J genes are TRBV18 and TRBJ2-7, with D hard to call. This sequence originates from a human patient who received an intestinal transplant. The sequencing used alloreactive CD4+ T cells from a mixed lymphocyte reaction culture, collected before intestinal transplant. Subset: CFSE-low proliferating T cells sorted from roughly six-day pre-transplant mixed lymphocyte reaction (GvH or HvG direction). CDR3 residues: CASSPSVLYEQYF. The CDR3 DNA is TGTGCCAGCTCACCAAGTGTGCTATACGAGCAGTACTTC.